This is a list of T cell receptor beta chains from one sample in a study of blood T cell repertoires in COVID-19. Some clones are missing from TCRdb's copy, which holds only in-frame ones; the method was immunoSEQ multiplex PCR. The profile covers 71,000 or so clones, with about 80% appearing a single time and 11% taken by the ten largest. Sequencing was carried out using peripheral blood. These receptors were obtained from a man in his fifties or sixties with acute or convalescent COVID-19. The CDR3 runs from the conserved cysteine through the conserved F or W. Fields, in order: V gene, D gene, clone size, J gene, CDR3 DNA, CDR3 protein. D genes are given only for firm matches. Size tells how often a clone was seen (once, few, many) or the class of an expanded clone, and some rows leave it out.

V gene: TRBV7-9
D gene: .
clone size: .
J gene: TRBJ1-2
CDR3 DNA: TGTGCCAGCAGCTTGGGAGTCTCCGATGGCTACACCTTC
CDR3 protein: CASSLGVSDGYTF

V gene: TRBV6-5
D gene: TRBD1
clone size: .
J gene: TRBJ2-7
CDR3 DNA: TGTGCCAGCAGTTACGAGTCAGGGGGAACCTACGAGCAGTACTTC
CDR3 protein: CASSYESGGTYEQYF

V gene: TRBV19
D gene: TRBD1
clone size: .
J gene: TRBJ2-1
CDR3 DNA: TGTGCCAGTAGTATCGCCCAGGGGGCCGTAGGGTACAATGAGCAGTTCTTC
CDR3 protein: CASSIAQGAVGYNEQFF

V gene: TRBV28
D gene: TRBD1
clone size: few
J gene: TRBJ1-2
CDR3 DNA: TGTGCCAGCCGGGACAGTACTAACTATGGCTACACCTTC
CDR3 protein: CASRDSTNYGYTF

V gene: TRBV11-2
D gene: .
clone size: once
J gene: TRBJ2-2
CDR3 DNA: TGTGCCAGCAGCCGCCGAGGGAACACCGGGGAGCTGTTTTTT
CDR3 protein: CASSRRGNTGELFF

V gene: TRBV2
D gene: .
clone size: .
J gene: TRBJ2-5
CDR3 DNA: TGTGCCAGCACTGCGTACCAAGAGACCCAGTACTTC
CDR3 protein: CASTAYQETQYF

V gene: TRBV4-2
D gene: .
clone size: .
J gene: TRBJ2-2
CDR3 DNA: TGTGCCAGCAGCCAAACAGGGTCCACCGGGGAGCTGTTTTTT
CDR3 protein: CASSQTGSTGELFF

V gene: TRBV7-3
D gene: TRBD1
clone size: .
J gene: TRBJ2-3
CDR3 DNA: TGTGCCAGCAGCTCCGGGACAGAAACAGATACGCAGTATTTT
CDR3 protein: CASSSGTETDTQYF

V gene: TRBV6-5
D gene: .
clone size: .
J gene: TRBJ1-1
CDR3 DNA: TGTGCCAGCAGTTCCCGTTACTCCACTGAAGCTTTCTTT
CDR3 protein: CASSSRYSTEAFF

V gene: TRBV14
D gene: .
clone size: .
J gene: TRBJ1-2
CDR3 DNA: TGTGCCAGCAGCCTCGACCGGGTTTATGGCTACACCTTC
CDR3 protein: CASSLDRVYGYTF

V gene: TRBV30
D gene: .
clone size: few
J gene: TRBJ1-6
CDR3 DNA: TGTGCCTGGAGTGTAAGGGGTTATAATTCACCCCTCCACTTT
CDR3 protein: CAWSVRGYNSPLHF

V gene: TRBV28
D gene: TRBD1
clone size: few
J gene: TRBJ2-3
CDR3 DNA: TGTGCCAGCACCACCCACAGGGGGCCAGATACGCAGTATTTT
CDR3 protein: CASTTHRGPDTQYF

V gene: TRBV18
D gene: .
clone size: few
J gene: TRBJ1-5
CDR3 DNA: TGTGCCAGCTCACCGCCGGGGTTGGTAGGAGGGAATCAGCCCCAGCATTTT
CDR3 protein: CASSPPGLVGGNQPQHF

V gene: TRBV4-2
D gene: .
clone size: few
J gene: TRBJ1-2
CDR3 DNA: TGTGCCAGCAGCCAAGATCGAACAGCCTGGGGCTACACCTTC
CDR3 protein: CASSQDRTAWGYTF

V gene: TRBV24-1
D gene: .
clone size: .
J gene: TRBJ2-1
CDR3 DNA: TGTGCCACAAGACTCCGGGATGAGCAGTTCTTC
CDR3 protein: CATRLRDEQFF

V gene: TRBV6-6
D gene: TRBD1
clone size: once
J gene: TRBJ2-7
CDR3 DNA: TGTGCCAGCAGCCCCCGGCAGGGGGTGGCCTACGAGCAGTACTTC
CDR3 protein: CASSPRQGVAYEQYF

V gene: TRBV19
D gene: .
clone size: .
J gene: TRBJ1-1
CDR3 DNA: TGTGCCAGCAACCCTGAGGTGGCTCCGGGAACTGAAGCTTTCTTT
CDR3 protein: CASNPEVAPGTEAFF

V gene: TRBV27
D gene: .
clone size: .
J gene: TRBJ1-1
CDR3 DNA: TGTGCCAGCAGTTTTGCAGGGCGCACTGAAGCTTTCTTT
CDR3 protein: CASSFAGRTEAFF

V gene: TRBV18
D gene: .
clone size: once
J gene: TRBJ2-7
CDR3 DNA: TGTGCCAGCTCACTCGACAGCTACGAGCAGTACTTC
CDR3 protein: CASSLDSYEQYF

V gene: TRBV4-3
D gene: TRBD1
clone size: .
J gene: TRBJ2-7
CDR3 DNA: TGCGCCAGCAGCCAGGCTCGGGACAGGGGCTACGAGCAGTACTTC
CDR3 protein: CASSQARDRGYEQYF

V gene: TRBV6-2/TRBV6-3
D gene: .
clone size: few
J gene: TRBJ2-1
CDR3 DNA: TGTGCCAGCAGTTACTCGGAGGACTTTCTATACAATGAGCAGTTCTTC
CDR3 protein: CASSYSEDFLYNEQFF

V gene: TRBV5-4
D gene: TRBD1
clone size: .
J gene: TRBJ1-6
CDR3 DNA: TGTGCCAGCAGCTGGGGACAGGCTTCACCCCTCCACTTT
CDR3 protein: CASSWGQASPLHF

V gene: TRBV6-1
D gene: TRBD1
clone size: .
J gene: TRBJ1-4
CDR3 DNA: TGTGCCAGCAGTTGGACAGGACCTGAAAAACTGTTTTTT
CDR3 protein: CASSWTGPEKLFF

V gene: TRBV6-5
D gene: .
clone size: few
J gene: TRBJ2-7
CDR3 DNA: TGTGCCAGCAAGCCTCGCGTGGCTAGCCGTCTCGAGCAGTACTTC
CDR3 protein: CASKPRVASRLEQYF

V gene: TRBV19
D gene: .
clone size: .
J gene: TRBJ1-5
CDR3 DNA: TGTGCCAGTAGGGGACAAAAGAATAATCAGCCCCAGCATTTT
CDR3 protein: CASRGQKNNQPQHF

V gene: TRBV7-2
D gene: .
clone size: few
J gene: TRBJ2-7
CDR3 DNA: TGTGCCAGCAGATTCATTGAGAGCTCCTACGAGCAGTACTTC
CDR3 protein: CASRFIESSYEQYF

V gene: TRBV3-1/TRBV3-2
D gene: TRBD2
clone size: few
J gene: TRBJ2-7
CDR3 DNA: TGTGCCAGCAGCCCTGGGCTAGCGGGTTACGAGCAGTACTTC
CDR3 protein: CASSPGLAGYEQYF

V gene: TRBV7-2
D gene: TRBD1
clone size: .
J gene: TRBJ2-7
CDR3 DNA: TGTGCCAGCAGCAAGAGACAGGGTTACGAGCAGTACTTC
CDR3 protein: CASSKRQGYEQYF

V gene: TRBV28
D gene: .
clone size: few
J gene: TRBJ2-5
CDR3 DNA: TGTGCCAGCAGTTTTTCGGAGACCCAGTACTTC
CDR3 protein: CASSFSETQYF

V gene: TRBV5-8
D gene: .
clone size: .
J gene: TRBJ2-3
CDR3 DNA: TGTGCCAGCAGCTTGCCCAACACAGATACGCAGTATTTT
CDR3 protein: CASSLPNTDTQYF

V gene: TRBV5-1
D gene: TRBD1
clone size: .
J gene: TRBJ2-7
CDR3 DNA: TGCGCCAGCAGCTTGGGGGACAGTGTCTACGAGCAGTACTTC
CDR3 protein: CASSLGDSVYEQYF

V gene: TRBV5-6
D gene: TRBD1
clone size: .
J gene: TRBJ1-4
CDR3 DNA: TGTGCCAGCAGCTACAGGGGGTTGGCTAATGAAAAACTGTTTTTT
CDR3 protein: CASSYRGLANEKLFF

V gene: TRBV27
D gene: TRBD2
clone size: .
J gene: TRBJ2-2
CDR3 DNA: TGTGCCAGCAGGCCGACTAGCGGGAGGGCCTTCGGGGAGCTGTTTTTT
CDR3 protein: CASRPTSGRAFGELFF

V gene: TRBV11-2
D gene: .
clone size: .
J gene: TRBJ1-2
CDR3 DNA: TGTGCCAGCAGCCCCGACGGGGATGCAATATATGGCTACACCTTC
CDR3 protein: CASSPDGDAIYGYTF

V gene: TRBV4-2
D gene: .
clone size: once
J gene: TRBJ2-1
CDR3 DNA: TGTGCCAGCAGCCAAGAGACTAGTGGATATAATGAGCAGTTCTTC
CDR3 protein: CASSQETSGYNEQFF

V gene: TRBV11-2
D gene: TRBD1
clone size: .
J gene: TRBJ2-5
CDR3 DNA: TGTGCCAGCAGCTCCGGGACAGAAGAGACCCAGTACTTC
CDR3 protein: CASSSGTEETQYF

V gene: TRBV12-3/TRBV12-4
D gene: TRBD1
clone size: .
J gene: TRBJ2-7
CDR3 DNA: TGTGCCAGCAGTCCCGGACAGGGCTACGAGCAGTACTTC
CDR3 protein: CASSPGQGYEQYF

V gene: TRBV24-1
D gene: .
clone size: .
J gene: TRBJ1-2
CDR3 DNA: TGTGCCACCAGGGGAGCAGCGAACTATGGCTACACCTTC
CDR3 protein: CATRGAANYGYTF

V gene: TRBV19
D gene: .
clone size: .
J gene: TRBJ1-4
CDR3 DNA: TGTGCCAGTAGTATAACCGGGTTTCTAGGAGAAAAACTGTTTTTT
CDR3 protein: CASSITGFLGEKLFF

V gene: TRBV6-1
D gene: TRBD1
clone size: .
J gene: TRBJ1-6
CDR3 DNA: TGTGCCAGCAGTGAAGCGGGACAGGGGGAGGCCTATAATTCACCCCTCCACTTT
CDR3 protein: CASSEAGQGEAYNSPLHF

V gene: TRBV6-5
D gene: .
clone size: .
J gene: TRBJ1-5
CDR3 DNA: TGTGCCAGCAGATCAGGAAACGGGCCCCAGCATTTT
CDR3 protein: CASRSGNGPQHF

V gene: TRBV6-5
D gene: .
clone size: .
J gene: TRBJ2-3
CDR3 DNA: TGTGCCAGCAGTTACGGCGGCCCCACAGATACGCAGTATTTT
CDR3 protein: CASSYGGPTDTQYF

V gene: TRBV5-4
D gene: TRBD2
clone size: once
J gene: TRBJ2-2
CDR3 DNA: TGTGCCAGCAGCCGGGGTCGGGGGGCGAACACCGGGGAGCTGTTTTTT
CDR3 protein: CASSRGRGANTGELFF

V gene: TRBV30
D gene: TRBD2
clone size: .
J gene: TRBJ2-7
CDR3 DNA: TGTGCCTGGAGTGGGGGGCGGGGGGCCTACGAGCAGTACTTC
CDR3 protein: CAWSGGRGAYEQYF